The 18 T cell receptor beta chains below all came from one sample that was sequenced in a study of human T cells and chemical hapten exposure. Time point reported: patch test 3, about 24 weeks after DPC sensitization. As for treatment: therapeutic diphenylcyclopropenone sensitization with weekly scalp DPC. Each CDR3 protein gets one entry after TCRdb re-called the RACE reads with MiXCR. Found here are 25,000 to 35,000 distinct CDR3 sequences, 5% to 6.5% of them singletons; the top ten hold about 6%. Here the sequenced sample was whole blood, taken in connection with sensitization to the hapten diphenylcyclopropenone (DPC). These receptors all come from a man aged 30 to 39 with alopecia areata. Some clones in this sample may be carry-over from other donors' samples.

This clonotype has at least ten counts. The V gene is TRBV11-2, the J gene TRBJ2-1; no clear D gene. The V gene's germline CDR1 is SGHAT and CDR2 FQNNGV. Trimming left V 5 bases short and J 1 base short, with 9 bases between. This CDR3 spans 14 amino acids. The chain's CDR3 is CASSKDHSYNEQFF. The CDR3 DNA reads TGTGCCAGCAGCAAGGACCATTCCTACAATGAGCAGTTCTTC.

This clonotype was detected ten times or more. This chain uses TRBV28 with TRBJ2-1; TRBD2 matches 7 bases. The V segment lost 3 bases and the J segment 7 bases; nucleotides outside the gene matches: 12. This CDR3 is built from 16 residues. Germline CDR1 is MDHEN and CDR2 is SYDVKM. CDR3 in amino acids: CASSFGREPVGNEQFF. Here the CDR3 DNA reads TGTGCCAGCAGTTTTGGGCGGGAGCCGGTGGGAAATGAGCAGTTCTTC.

This clonotype has ten or more counts. The chain links TRBV4-2 to TRBJ2-7; D perhaps matches TRBD1 (7 bases). This CDR3 is built from 18 residues. Germline CDR1 LGHNA, CDR2 YNFKEQ. V lost 2 bases, J lost 0 bases, and 20 bases lay in between. The CDR3 protein is CASSQCGDSRCSSYEQYF. In DNA, the CDR3 is TGTGCCAGCAGCCAATGCGGGGACAGCCGCTGCAGCTCCTACGAGCAGTACTTC.

This clonotype was counted many times. The chain couples TRBV7-6 to TRBJ1-2, with no clear D. This CDR3 contains 14 residues. The germline V and J ends were trimmed by 5 bases and 0 bases, with 10 bases remaining between them. Germline loops: CDR1 SGHVS, CDR2 FNYEAQ. This CDR3 reads CASSPRISNYGYTF. DNA for the CDR3: TGTGCCAGCAGCCCCCGAATCTCTAACTATGGCTACACCTTC.

This clonotype was observed at least ten times. V usage is TRBV6-6 and J usage is TRBJ2-7, with 12 bases aligning to TRBD1. V shed 5 bases, J shed 3 bases, and the junction held 11 bases outside the gene matches. Germline CDR1 is MNHNY and CDR2 is SVGAGI (reference sequence). The CDR3 extends over 17 amino acids. As DNA, the CDR3 is TGTGCCAGCAGTCTTACCGGGACAGGGGGCGTAATCTACGAGCAGTACTTC. Translated, it gives CASSLTGTGGVIYEQYF.

This clonotype came up many times. This chain links TRBV12-3 or TRBV12-4 with TRBJ1-1; 7 bases are shared with TRBD1. The junction had 6 bases not matched to a gene; V was cut back by 3 bases and J by 8 bases. This CDR3 has 13 residues. CDR3 sequence (DNA): TGTGCCAGCAGTTTGGACAGGATCAGGGAAGCTTTCTTT. Translated, it gives CASSLDRIREAFF.

The table lists this clonotype with many counts. This chain connects TRBV20-1 to TRBJ2-4; D gene uncertain. The CDR3 sequence is 14 residues long. The germline gives CDR1 DFQATT, CDR2 SNEGSKA (reference sequence). The V end was cut by 3 bases, the J end by 4 bases, with 13 bases between. This chain's CDR3 is CSASSFDRKNIQYF. The CDR3, as DNA: TGCAGTGCTAGTAGCTTTGACCGAAAAAACATTCAGTACTTC.

This clonotype was counted at least ten times. The DNA is left out, because the CDR3 cannot be placed on it with certainty; the CDR3 is given as TCRdb lists it. The gene calls are TRBV3-2 and TRBJ2-1; the table gives TRBD2 as D, unverified against the DNA. TRBV3-2 is designated a pseudogene. The CDR3 is 18 residues long, ends included. This CDR3 reads CASSPRPVAAGSYNEQFF.

The table lists this clonotype with many counts. This chain links TRBV12-3 or TRBV12-4 with TRBJ1-2; no clear D gene. The CDR3 consists of 13 residues. Trimming removed 5 bases from V and 8 bases from J, with 15 bases in between. This CDR3 reads CASSRGEEGGYTF. CDR3 sequence (DNA): TGTGCCAGCAGTCGTGGAGAAGAAGGCGGCTACACCTTC.

This clonotype was counted many times. The J gene is TRBJ2-2, the V gene TRBV20-1; 7 positions agree with TRBD2. This CDR3 is built from 15 residues. The junction had 7 bases not matched to a gene; V was cut back by 0 bases and J by 6 bases. Germline-derived CDR1 and CDR2 are DFQATT and SNEGSKA (reference sequence). In nucleotides, the CDR3 is TGCAGTGCTAGAGATCCGAGGACTAGTCCCGGGGAGCTGTTTTTT. It codes for CSARDPRTSPGELFF.

This clonotype has only one observation. The rearrangement links TRBV19 to TRBJ1-2; D is perhaps TRBD1 (5 bases). The CDR3 length is 14 residues. V was pared by 10 bases and J by 6 bases, with 21 bases between. The germline gives CDR1 LNHDA, CDR2 SQIVND (reference sequence). The CDR3 nucleotides are TGTGCCACCCAGCTGGGGGGGACGACTAATGGCTACACCTTC. This encodes CATQLGGTTNGYTF. The full variable domain, completed using reference TRBV19 and TRBJ1-2, is DGGITQSPKYLFRKEGQNVTLSCEQNLNHDAMYWYRQDPGQGLRLIYYSQIVNDFQKGDIAEGYSVSREKKESFPLTVTSAQKNPTAFYLCATQLGGTTNGYTFGSGTRLTVV.

This clonotype was counted many times. The CDR3 nucleotides are TGTGCCAGCAGCTTACAGCTTCCGGACAGATCCAAGGAGACCCAGTACTTC. This gives the protein CASSLQLPDRSKETQYF. The chain joins TRBV11-2 to TRBJ2-5; D is possibly TRBD1 (6 bases). The CDR3 loop spans 17 amino acids. Deletions cut 2 bases from V and 5 bases from J, with 21 bases between. The germline gives CDR1 SGHAT, CDR2 FQNNGV.

This clonotype was found many times. The V call is TRBV12-3 or TRBV12-4, the J call TRBJ2-5; D not resolved. This CDR3 is built from 16 residues. Between the trimmed V and J ends, which lost 2 bases and 4 bases, there was a span of 17 bases. Written as DNA, the CDR3 is TGTGCCAGCAGTTTATACGCGCCCGGAGTTGGAGAGACCCAGTACTTC. This translates into CASSLYAPGVGETQYF.

V gene TRBV7-2 combines with J gene TRBJ1-3, with D hard to call. The V gene lost 5 bases and the J gene lost 4 bases, with 18 bases spanning the gap. The CDR3 contains 16 residues. The germline CDR1 and CDR2 sequences are SGHTA and FQGNSA. CDR3 in DNA: TGTGCCAGCAGCGCAGACTCCGCGAGGACCGGAAACACCATATATTTT. Protein product: CASSADSARTGNTIYF.

Ten or more counts support this clonotype. The V call is TRBV7-2, the J call TRBJ2-2; possible D gene TRBD2, 5 bases. Germline V gives CDR1 SGHTA, CDR2 FQGNSA. This CDR3 spans 16 amino acids. V was clipped by 3 bases and J by 6 bases, with 17 bases between them. CDR3 DNA: TGTGCCAGCAGCTTTAAACCTTCATCGGGGTCCGGGGAGCTGTTTTTT. Its translation: CASSFKPSSGSGELFF.

This clonotype was observed many times. The rearrangement links TRBV27 to TRBJ1-6; weak D call: TRBD1 (6 bases). CDR1 and CDR2 (germline): MNHEY, SMNVEV (reference sequence). Trimming removed 7 bases from V and 8 bases from J, with 18 bases in between. The CDR3 is made up of 15 amino acids. The CDR3 DNA is TGTGCCAGCACCTCGAGATGGGGGCCGGATTCACCCCTCCACTTT. Translated, it gives CASTSRWGPDSPLHF.

Many counts were recorded for this clonotype. The chain recombines TRBV29-1 with TRBJ2-7; 9 nucleotides align to TRBD2. V lost 2 bases, J lost 6 bases, and 5 bases stayed unmatched. The germline V gene has CDR1 SQVTM and CDR2 ANQGSEA. The CDR3 covers 13 residues. The CDR3 DNA reads as TGCAGCGTTGAAAGCCTAGCGGGATCCGAGCAGTACTTC. Translation gives CSVESLAGSEQYF.

This clonotype was counted ten times or more. V and J are TRBV25-1 and TRBJ2-7, with D unclear. CDR3 length: 13 residues. Germline V gives CDR1 MGHDK, CDR2 SYGVNS. V gave up 4 bases and J gave up 6 bases, with 13 bases separating them. Here the CDR3 DNA reads TGTGCCAGCAGTGTTGCATCCTACTCCGAGCAGTACTTC. Protein: CASSVASYSEQYF.